The rows below give T cell receptor beta chains drawn from one sample of a study of cytomegalovirus exposure and HLA in healthy donors. Method: immunoSEQ multiplex PCR; TCRdb's copy keeps in-frame clones and lacks some. The repertoire holds a few hundred thousand clones, with roughly four fifths as singletons. The sequenced material came from PBMCs. The source of these receptors is a woman aged 40 to 49 in good health and CMV-seropositive. The CDR3 runs from the conserved cysteine through the conserved F or W. The D gene is left open where the match is weak. Size tells how often a clone was seen (once, few, many) or the class of an expanded clone, and some rows leave it out.

TGTGCCTGGGCAGGGGACAGGGTGTTGGAGACCCAGTACTTC	CAWAGDRVLETQYF	.	TRBD1	TRBV30	TRBJ2-5
TGTGCCAGCAGCCCTCGTCCCGGGACAGGGGGCTCTGAAGCTTTCTTT	CASSPRPGTGGSEAFF	.	.	TRBV21-1	TRBJ1-1
TGTGCCAGCAGTACCTGGACTAGCGGGCCCAATGAGCAGTTCTTC	CASSTWTSGPNEQFF	.	TRBD2	TRBV2	TRBJ2-1
TGTGCCAGCAGCTTCGGGAGTAGGACTAGAACTTACAATGAGCAGTTCTTC	CASSFGSRTRTYNEQFF	.	TRBD2	TRBV11-3	TRBJ2-1
TGTGCCAGCAGCGGACAGGCGGTCTCCGCAAAACTGTTTTTT	CASSGQAVSAKLFF	.	.	TRBV9	TRBJ1-4
TGTGCCAGCAGCTTAGTCGGATTGAGAGACAGAGACTACGAGCAGTACTTC	CASSLVGLRDRDYEQYF	.	.	TRBV7-9	TRBJ2-7
TGTGCCAGCAGTAGTCCGGGACTAGCCACAGATACGCAGTATTTT	CASSSPGLATDTQYF	.	TRBD2	TRBV2	TRBJ2-3
TGTGCCAGCAGCAAAACAGGGGGATATGGCTACACCTTC	CASSKTGGYGYTF	.	TRBD1	TRBV6-5	TRBJ1-2
TGTGCCAGCACCAGTCCCGGGCAGGGGCTCGAGCAGTACTTC	CASTSPGQGLEQYF	.	.	TRBV28	TRBJ2-7
TGTGCCAGCAGCGTGGGACAGGACACTGAAGCTTTCTTT	CASSVGQDTEAFF	once	TRBD1	TRBV7-2	TRBJ1-1
TGTGCCAGCTCACCACAGGGGAATAAGGGCACAGATACGCAGTATTTT	CASSPQGNKGTDTQYF	.	.	TRBV18	TRBJ2-3
TGCGCCAGCAGCAAGGGCAGGGGATCCTACGAGCAGTACTTC	CASSKGRGSYEQYF	.	.	TRBV5-1	TRBJ2-7
TGTGCCAGCAGTTTAGGGGAGCGGGCAAGCTCCTACGAGCAGTACTTC	CASSLGERASSYEQYF	.	.	TRBV28	TRBJ2-7
TGTGCCAGCAGCTTAACTAGCGGGAGGCCCGAGCAGTACTTC	CASSLTSGRPEQYF	.	TRBD2	TRBV11-2	TRBJ2-7
TGTGCTAGTGGTCCGGAGGTGTCCTATGGCTACACCTTC	CASGPEVSYGYTF	.	.	TRBV12-5	TRBJ1-2
TGTGCCTGGAGCGGGACTCCGGCCATAGGGCAGTACTTC	CAWSGTPAIGQYF	.	.	TRBV30	TRBJ2-5
TGCGCCAGCAGCCGAGTGACAGGGGCGTCCACCGGGGAGCTGTTTTTT	CASSRVTGASTGELFF	.	TRBD1	TRBV4-3	TRBJ2-2
TGTGCCAGCAGTCAGGACAGGGGGCGTCTAGGAATACCCATCGGCTACGAGCAGTACTTC	CASSQDRGRLGIPIGYEQYF	.	TRBD1	TRBV28	TRBJ2-7
TGTGCCAGCAGCACCATAGCGGGACCTGACATTCAGTACTTC	CASSTIAGPDIQYF	.	TRBD2	TRBV7-8	TRBJ2-4
TGCGCCAGCAGGAGACCAGGGGGCTCGGACACTGAAGCTTTCTTT	CASRRPGGSDTEAFF	.	TRBD1	TRBV5-1	TRBJ1-1
TGCGCCAGCAGCTTGGTACAGGTGGGAACCGGGGAGCTGTTTTTT	CASSLVQVGTGELFF	once	.	TRBV5-1	TRBJ2-2
TGTGCCTGGCACCCAGACTTTGGAACTGAAGCTTTCTTT	CAWHPDFGTEAFF	.	.	TRBV30	TRBJ1-1
TGCGCCAGCAGTCCACAGGGTGGCCTCGGGGGCACAGATACGCAGTATTTT	CASSPQGGLGGTDTQYF	.	.	TRBV5-1	TRBJ2-3
TGTGCCAGCAGCCAAAGCACGGGGGGTAGCTCTGGAAACACCATATATTTT	CASSQSTGGSSGNTIYF	.	.	TRBV14	TRBJ1-3
TGTGCCAGCAGCTTAGCAATAGGAGGGAGGAGCGAGCAGTACTTC	CASSLAIGGRSEQYF	.	.	TRBV7-2	TRBJ2-7
TGTGCCAGCAGCTCCCGGGACAGGGCCTACGAGCAGTACTTC	CASSSRDRAYEQYF	.	TRBD1	TRBV7-2	TRBJ2-7
TGCGCCAGCAGCCAAGATCGGAAAGGGGGAACTGAAGCTTTCTTT	CASSQDRKGGTEAFF	few	.	TRBV4-3	TRBJ1-1
TGTGCCAGCAGCCAAGAGGGACTAGCGGGACACTCCTACAATGAGCAGTTCTTC	CASSQEGLAGHSYNEQFF	few	TRBD2	TRBV4-2	TRBJ2-1
TGTGCCAGCGGGAGACAGGGGGCGAATCAGCCCCAGCATTTT	CASGRQGANQPQHF	.	TRBD1	TRBV7-2	TRBJ1-5
TGTGCCTGGAGCTTGGGGGGGGGTACAGATACGCAGTATTTT	CAWSLGGGTDTQYF	.	TRBD2	TRBV30	TRBJ2-3
TGTGCCAGCAGCTTTACCGCCTTTACTTATCAGCCCCAGCATTTT	CASSFTAFTYQPQHF	.	.	TRBV7-8	TRBJ1-5
TGTGCCAGCAGTTTACAGGGGAGCGAGCAGTACTTC	CASSLQGSEQYF	few	.	TRBV28	TRBJ2-7
TGTGCCAGCAGCTTAGCCAGCCAGGACACTGAAGCTTTCTTT	CASSLASQDTEAFF	.	.	TRBV7-2	TRBJ1-1
TGCGCCAGCAGCCAAGGACTAGCGGGGGGTCAAGAGACCCAGTACTTC	CASSQGLAGGQETQYF	.	TRBD2	TRBV4-3	TRBJ2-5
TGTGCCAGCAAGAGGACTAGCGGGACTCGAGATACGCAGTATTTT	CASKRTSGTRDTQYF	.	TRBD2	TRBV27	TRBJ2-3
TGTGCCAGTATGTTGAACACTGAAGCTTTCTTT	CASMLNTEAFF	few	.	TRBV10-3	TRBJ1-1
TGTGCCAGCAGCTCGTACAAAGGACAGGGCACTGAAGCTTTCTTT	CASSSYKGQGTEAFF	.	TRBD1	TRBV11-2	TRBJ1-1